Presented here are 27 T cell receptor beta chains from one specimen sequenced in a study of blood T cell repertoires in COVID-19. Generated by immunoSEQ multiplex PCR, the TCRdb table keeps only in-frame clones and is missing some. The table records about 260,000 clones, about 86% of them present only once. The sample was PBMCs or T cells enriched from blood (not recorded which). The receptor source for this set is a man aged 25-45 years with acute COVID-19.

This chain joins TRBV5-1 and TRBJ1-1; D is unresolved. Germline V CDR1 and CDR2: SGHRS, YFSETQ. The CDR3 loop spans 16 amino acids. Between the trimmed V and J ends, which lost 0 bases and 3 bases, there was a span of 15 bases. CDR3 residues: CASSLVVVGSDTEAFF. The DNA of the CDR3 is TGCGCCAGCAGCTTGGTAGTTGTAGGGAGCGACACTGAAGCTTTCTTT.

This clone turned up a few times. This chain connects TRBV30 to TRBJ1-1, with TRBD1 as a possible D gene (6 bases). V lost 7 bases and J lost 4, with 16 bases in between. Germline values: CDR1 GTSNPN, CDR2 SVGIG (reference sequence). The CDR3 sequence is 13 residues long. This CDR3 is CASSGGGGTEAFF. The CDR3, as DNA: TGTGCCTCCTCGGGGGGAGGGGGCACTGAAGCTTTCTTT. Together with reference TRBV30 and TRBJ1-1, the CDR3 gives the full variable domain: SQTIHQWPATLVQPVGSPLSLECTVEGTSNPNLYWYRQAAGRGLQLLFYSVGIGQISSEVPQNLSASRPQDRQFILSSKKLLLSDSGFYLCASSGGGGTEAFFGQGTRLTVV.

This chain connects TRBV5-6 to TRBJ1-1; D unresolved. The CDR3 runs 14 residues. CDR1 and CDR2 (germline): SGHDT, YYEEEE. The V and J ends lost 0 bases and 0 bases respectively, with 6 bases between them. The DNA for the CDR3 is TGTGCCAGCAGCTTGGTTAACTTGAACACTGAAGCTTTCTTT. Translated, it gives CASSLVNLNTEAFF.

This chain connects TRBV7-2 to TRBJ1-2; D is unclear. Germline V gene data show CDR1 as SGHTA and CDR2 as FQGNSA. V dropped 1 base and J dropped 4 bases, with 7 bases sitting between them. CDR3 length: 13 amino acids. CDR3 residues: CASSLVQTYGYTF. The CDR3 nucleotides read TGTGCCAGCAGCTTAGTACAGACCTATGGCTACACCTTC.

The CDR3 DNA reads TGTGCCACCAGTGATGAAGCGGCTACCACGTACAATGAGCAGTTCTTC. Translating gives CATSDEAATTYNEQFF. The chain combines TRBV24-1 with TRBJ2-1; a possible D gene is TRBD2 (5 bases). V gave up 3 bases and J gave up 4 bases, with 15 bases separating them. Germline assignment: CDR1 KGHDR and CDR2 SFDVKD. There are 16 residues in the CDR3.

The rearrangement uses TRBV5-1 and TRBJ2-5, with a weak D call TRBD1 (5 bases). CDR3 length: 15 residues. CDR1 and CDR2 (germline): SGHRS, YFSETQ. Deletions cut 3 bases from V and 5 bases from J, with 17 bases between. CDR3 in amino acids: CASSSGLELAETQYF. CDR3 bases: TGCGCCAGCAGCTCAGGGCTGGAGCTCGCTGAGACCCAGTACTTC.

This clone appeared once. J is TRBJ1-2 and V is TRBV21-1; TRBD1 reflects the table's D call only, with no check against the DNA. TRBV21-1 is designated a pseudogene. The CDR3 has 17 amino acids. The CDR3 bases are TGTGCCAGCAGCCTCTACGACTCCGGGACAGGGACTTATGGCTACACCTTC. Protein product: CASSLYDSGTGTYGYTF.

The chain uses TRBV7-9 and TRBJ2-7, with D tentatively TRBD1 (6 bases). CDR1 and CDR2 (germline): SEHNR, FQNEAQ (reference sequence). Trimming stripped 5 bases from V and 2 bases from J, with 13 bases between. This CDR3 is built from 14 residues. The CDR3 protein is CASSPKDRAYEQYV. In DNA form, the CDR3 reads TGTGCCAGCAGCCCCAAGGACAGAGCCTACGAGCAGTACGTC.

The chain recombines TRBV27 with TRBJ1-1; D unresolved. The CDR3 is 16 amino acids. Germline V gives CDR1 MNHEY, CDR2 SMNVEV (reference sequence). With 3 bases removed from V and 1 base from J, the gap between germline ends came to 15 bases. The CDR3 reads CASSFGPGMQNTEAFF. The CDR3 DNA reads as TGTGCCAGCAGTTTTGGCCCCGGGATGCAGAACACTGAAGCTTTCTTT.

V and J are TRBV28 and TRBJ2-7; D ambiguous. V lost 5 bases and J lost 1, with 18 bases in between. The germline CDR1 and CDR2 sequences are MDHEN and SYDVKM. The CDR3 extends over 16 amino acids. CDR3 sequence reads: CASSRGATQSSYEQYV. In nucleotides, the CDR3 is TGTGCCAGCAGTCGAGGAGCGACCCAGTCTTCCTACGAGCAGTACGTC.

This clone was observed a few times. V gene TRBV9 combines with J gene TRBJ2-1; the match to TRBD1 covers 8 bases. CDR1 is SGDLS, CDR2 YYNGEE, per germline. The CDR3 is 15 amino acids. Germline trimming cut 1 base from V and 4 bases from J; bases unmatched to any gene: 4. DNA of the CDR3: TGTGCCAGCAGCGTAAATCAGGGGGCGTACAATGAGCAGTTCTTC. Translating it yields CASSVNQGAYNEQFF.

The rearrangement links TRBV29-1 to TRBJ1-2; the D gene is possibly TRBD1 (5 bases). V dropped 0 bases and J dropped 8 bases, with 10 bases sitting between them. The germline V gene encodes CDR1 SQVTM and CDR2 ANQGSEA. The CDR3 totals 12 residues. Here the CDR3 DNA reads TGCAGCGTTGAAGACAGGGATAGGGGCTACACCTTC. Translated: CSVEDRDRGYTF.

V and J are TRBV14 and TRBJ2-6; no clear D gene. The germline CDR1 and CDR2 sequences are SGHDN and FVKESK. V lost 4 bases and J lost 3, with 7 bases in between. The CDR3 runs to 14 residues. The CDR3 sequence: CASSLSGGANVLTF. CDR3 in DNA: TGTGCCAGCAGCCTCTCGGGTGGGGCCAACGTCCTGACTTTC.

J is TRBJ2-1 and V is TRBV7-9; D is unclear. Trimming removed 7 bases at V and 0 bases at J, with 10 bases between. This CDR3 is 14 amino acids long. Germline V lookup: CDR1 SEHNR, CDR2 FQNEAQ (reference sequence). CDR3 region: CASTPGGSYNEQFF. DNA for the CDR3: TGTGCCAGCACCCCCGGTGGCTCCTACAATGAGCAGTTCTTC.

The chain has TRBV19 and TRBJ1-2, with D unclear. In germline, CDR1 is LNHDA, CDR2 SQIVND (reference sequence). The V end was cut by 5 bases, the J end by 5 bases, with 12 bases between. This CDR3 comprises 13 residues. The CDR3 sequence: CASSRGSEYGYTF. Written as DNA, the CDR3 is TGTGCCAGTAGTCGCGGCAGCGAATATGGCTACACCTTC.

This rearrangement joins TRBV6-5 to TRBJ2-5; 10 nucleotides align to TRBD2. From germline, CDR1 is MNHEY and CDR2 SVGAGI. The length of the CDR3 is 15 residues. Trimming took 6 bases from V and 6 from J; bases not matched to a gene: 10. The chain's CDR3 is CASSSGLASVQTQYF. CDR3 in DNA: TGTGCCAGCAGCTCGGGACTAGCGTCCGTCCAGACCCAGTACTTC.

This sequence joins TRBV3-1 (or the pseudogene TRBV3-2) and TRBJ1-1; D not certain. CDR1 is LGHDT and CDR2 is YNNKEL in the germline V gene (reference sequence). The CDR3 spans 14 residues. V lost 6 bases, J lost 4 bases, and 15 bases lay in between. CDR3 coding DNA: TGTGCCAGCAGTCCTGAGGCGTGGGTCACTGAAGCTTTCTTT. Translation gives CASSPEAWVTEAFF.

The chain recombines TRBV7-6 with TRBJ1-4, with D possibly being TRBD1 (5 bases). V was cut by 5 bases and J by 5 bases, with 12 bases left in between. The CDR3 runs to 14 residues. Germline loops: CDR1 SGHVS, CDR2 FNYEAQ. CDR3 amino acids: CASSPAGVNEKLFF. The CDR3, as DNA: TGTGCCAGCAGCCCCGCGGGGGTAAATGAAAAACTGTTTTTT.

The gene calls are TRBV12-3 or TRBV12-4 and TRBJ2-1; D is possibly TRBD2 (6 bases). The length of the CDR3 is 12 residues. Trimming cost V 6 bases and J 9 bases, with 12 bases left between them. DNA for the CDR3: TGTGCCAGCAGCGGGAGCCACGGTGAGCAGTTCTTC. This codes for CASSGSHGEQFF.

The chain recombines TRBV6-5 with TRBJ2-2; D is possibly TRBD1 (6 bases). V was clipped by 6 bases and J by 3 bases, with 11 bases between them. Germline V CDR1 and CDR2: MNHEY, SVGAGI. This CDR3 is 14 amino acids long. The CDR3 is CASRRQEDTGELFF. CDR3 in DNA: TGTGCCAGCAGAAGACAGGAGGACACCGGGGAGCTGTTTTTT.

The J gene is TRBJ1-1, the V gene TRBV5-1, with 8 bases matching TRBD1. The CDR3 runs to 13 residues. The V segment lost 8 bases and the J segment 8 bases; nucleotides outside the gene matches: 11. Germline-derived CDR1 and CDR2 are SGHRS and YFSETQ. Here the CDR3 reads CASSRTGSAEAFF. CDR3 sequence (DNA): TGCGCCAGTTCTCGGACAGGGTCTGCCGAAGCTTTCTTT.

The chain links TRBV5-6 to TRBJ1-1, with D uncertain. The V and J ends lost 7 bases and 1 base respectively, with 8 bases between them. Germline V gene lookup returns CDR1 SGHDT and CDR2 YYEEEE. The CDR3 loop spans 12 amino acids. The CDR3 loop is CASYVGNTEAFF. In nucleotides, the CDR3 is TGTGCCAGCTACGTCGGGAACACTGAAGCTTTCTTT.

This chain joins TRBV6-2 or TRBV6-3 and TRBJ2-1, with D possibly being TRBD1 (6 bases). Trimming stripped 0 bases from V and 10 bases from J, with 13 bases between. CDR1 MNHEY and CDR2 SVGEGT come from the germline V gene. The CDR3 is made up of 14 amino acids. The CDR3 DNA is TGTGCCAGCAGTTACTCGACAGGATCGTCCGAGCAGTTCTTC. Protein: CASSYSTGSSEQFF.

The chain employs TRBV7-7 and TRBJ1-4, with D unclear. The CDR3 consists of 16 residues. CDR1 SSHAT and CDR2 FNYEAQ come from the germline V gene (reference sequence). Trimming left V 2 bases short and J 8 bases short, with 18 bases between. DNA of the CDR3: TGTGCCAGCAGCTTAAGGTCGGCGGGAACAAGCGAAAAACTGTTTTTT. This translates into CASSLRSAGTSEKLFF.

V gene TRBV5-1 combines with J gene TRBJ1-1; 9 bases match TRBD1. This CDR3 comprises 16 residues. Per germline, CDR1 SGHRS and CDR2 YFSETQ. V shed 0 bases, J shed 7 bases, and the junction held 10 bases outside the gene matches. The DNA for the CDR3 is TGCGCCAGCAGCTTGGCCGGGACAGGGCTTATTGGTGAAGCTTTCTTT. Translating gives CASSLAGTGLIGEAFF.

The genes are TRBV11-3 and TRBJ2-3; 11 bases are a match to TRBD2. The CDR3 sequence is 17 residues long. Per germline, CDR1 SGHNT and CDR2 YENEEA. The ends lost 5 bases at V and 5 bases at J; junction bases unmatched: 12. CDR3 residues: CASSRGLAGHGIDTQYF. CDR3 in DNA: TGTGCCAGCAGCCGCGGACTAGCGGGCCACGGGATAGATACGCAGTATTTT.

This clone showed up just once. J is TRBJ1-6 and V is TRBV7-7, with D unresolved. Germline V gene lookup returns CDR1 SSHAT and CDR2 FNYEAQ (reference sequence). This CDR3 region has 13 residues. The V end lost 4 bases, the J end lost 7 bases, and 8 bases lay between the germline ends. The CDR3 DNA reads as TGTGCCAGCAGCTCTTCTTTGAATTCACCCCTCCACTTT. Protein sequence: CASSSSLNSPLHF.